This T cell receptor (beta chain) is drawn from a study of T cell responses to AZD1222 COVID-19 vaccine. Study-wide results and caveats: Along spike, vaccine-associated CD4 TCRs were found throughout, with dominance at 160-218 and 743-854.

The germline V gene has CDR1 SQVTM and CDR2 ANQGSEA. This CDR3 contains 12 residues. Deletions cut 2 bases from V and 4 bases from J, with 8 bases between. In the case of this clone: Its matching antigen is unknown.

The protocol was immunoSEQ multiplex PCR, while the TCRdb copy is restricted to in-frame clones and leaves out a portion. The sample lists about 130,000 clones, roughly 92% occurring once. It was second doses at about 4 or about 12 weeks that were pooled. Sequenced material: peripheral blood, taken 28 days after the second AZD1222 dose. This rearrangement joins TRBV29-1 to TRBJ2-5; D is uncertain. This clonotype was obtained from an adult who received the AZD1222 COVID-19 vaccine. The DNA for the CDR3 is TGCAGCGTTGAACAGGTGGGAGAGACCCAGTACTTC. Amino acid sequence: CSVEQVGETQYF.